This T cell receptor beta chain stems from a study of Tregs in tolerant kidney transplant recipients (dated by TCRdb to between 2017 and 2020). For context, the study as a whole: The transplants used related donors with nonmyeloablative bone marrow transplantation, and mixed chimerism in the human trials was transient. TCRbeta sequencing was used in the study to identify donor-specific regulatory T cells before combined kidney and bone marrow transplantation, and the identified cells were then tracked after transplant. On the study overall, not on this receptor specifically: Expanding Tregs with activated donor B cells appeared to identify the most biologically relevant and donor-specific TCRbeta repertoire. Donor-specific Treg expansion was found to exceed global Treg expansion in tolerant patients, suggesting antigen-driven rather than nonspecific expansion. Because only a small number of patients were included, the study had limitations, and the results will need to be validated in larger populations as well as under other immunosuppression protocols. Biological reproducibility was not directly assessed, although technical replication error appeared to be minimal. For some patients the PCR primers changed over time, which made it impossible to compare the samples from those patients at the nucleotide level.

According to the study, the label for this sample's time point signals: blood sample drawn before combined kidney and bone marrow transplant. Thawed PBMCs were FACS-sorted into unstimulated Tregs (CD4+CD25+CD127-), CD4+ non-Tregs (CD4+CD25-), CD4 cells and CD8 cells. Thawed PBMCs were rested overnight at 37 degrees C with 200 to 250 IU/ml IL-2 before Treg sorting. The patients were a handful of recipients of combined kidney and bone marrow transplants from the ITN036ST trial, and samples were available only for these trial subjects. Healthy control blood was processed to PBMCs by Ficoll density gradient and cryopreserved, and patient PBMCs were collected before and after transplant. Sequences SEHNR (CDR1) and FQNEAQ (CDR2) are obtained from the germline V gene (reference sequence). Compared with germline, V lacks 5 bases and J lacks 9 bases; bases without a gene match: 9. The cysteine opens and the phenylalanine closes a CDR3 of 13 amino acids. The kept DNA is CDR3 alone, 39 bases in frame from the first base.

On this clone: Its antigen remains unidentified. Per-base qualities were not stored, and no clone one base away is much larger.

For TCRbeta CDR3 sequencing, genomic DNA was extracted from sorted cells using the QIAGEN DNeasy Blood and Tissue Kit. Through immunoSEQ, high-throughput TCRbeta CDR3 sequencing was done commercially, including PCR amplification with internal controls and bias correction. Per the authors' processing: Unique productive TCRbeta sequences were defined by CDR3 nucleotide sequence where primers matched, otherwise by CDR3 amino acid sequence with Vbeta and Jbeta genes. Sorting error was corrected by removing sequences shared between sorted populations at a frequency ratio of 2:1 or less, and the remaining shared sequences were assigned to the higher population. Sequences were defined as donor-reactive when expanded at least 5-fold in CFSE-low cells versus unstimulated cells and present at a frequency of at least 0.01% in CFSE-low cells. Jensen-Shannon divergence calculated on the top 100 TCRbeta sequences ranked by frequency was used to measure repertoire divergence. For samples with multiple sequencing runs, sorting error was corrected in each run separately before the runs were combined. This immuneACCESS table, as held by TCRdb, lists in-frame sequences with V and J called but not all clones. Of the missing ones, under half trace to an unresolved V gene in checked studies; the others have no known cause. V and J calls and clone size are as listed in that table; D and trimming were resolved from the DNA. The sample table holds about 64,000 clones, of which 95% to 98% were seen once. The top ten hold 0.3% to 0.4% of the sample.

This sequence uses TRBV7-9 and TRBJ1-2; TRBD1 lines up with 7 middle nucleotides. The sample in question was Tregs from blood, obtained before the transplant. The TCR originated in a human donor who received a combined kidney and bone marrow transplant. This receptor has the CDR3 CASSPWAGGSYTF. The DNA sequence is as follows: TGTGCCAGCAGCCCCTGGGCAGGGGGAAGCTACACCTTC.